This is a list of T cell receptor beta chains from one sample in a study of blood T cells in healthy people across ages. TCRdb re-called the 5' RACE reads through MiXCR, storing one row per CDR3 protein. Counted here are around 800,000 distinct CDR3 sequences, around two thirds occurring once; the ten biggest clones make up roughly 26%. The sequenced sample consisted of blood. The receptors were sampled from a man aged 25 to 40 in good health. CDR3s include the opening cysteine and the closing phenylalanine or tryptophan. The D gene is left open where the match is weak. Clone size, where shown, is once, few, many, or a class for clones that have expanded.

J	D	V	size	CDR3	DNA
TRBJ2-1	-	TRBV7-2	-	CASSLAGLGYNEQFF	TGTGCCAGCAGCTTGGCGGGGCTGGGGTACAATGAGCAGTTCTTC
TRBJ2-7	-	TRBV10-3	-	CAVREGLSYEQYF	TGTGCCGTTAGAGAGGGACTGTCCTACGAGCAGTACTTC
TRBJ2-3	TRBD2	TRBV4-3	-	CASSQDLAGGGSTDTQYF	TGCGCCAGCAGCCAAGATCTAGCGGGAGGAGGGAGCACAGATACGCAGTATTTT
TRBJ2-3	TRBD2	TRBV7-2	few	CASSFSTSVISDTQYF	TGTGCCAGCAGCTTTTCGACTAGCGTTATTTCAGATACGCAGTATTTT
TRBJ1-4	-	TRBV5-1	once	CASSPRPSLNEKLFF	TGCGCCAGCAGCCCGAGACCGTCACTTAATGAAAAACTGTTTTTT
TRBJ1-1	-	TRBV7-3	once	CASSPGHYTEAFF	TGTGCCAGCAGCCCGGGACATTACACTGAAGCTTTCTTT
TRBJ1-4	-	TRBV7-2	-	CASSSGGVETNEKLFF	TGTGCCAGCAGCTCTGGGGGAGTGGAGACTAATGAAAAACTGTTTTTT
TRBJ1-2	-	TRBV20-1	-	CSARPIPNYGYTF	TGCAGTGCTCGACCCATCCCTAACTATGGCTACACCTTC
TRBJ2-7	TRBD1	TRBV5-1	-	CASNLALGTGTYEQYF	TGCGCCAGCAACTTGGCCCTCGGGACAGGGACCTACGAGCAGTACTTC
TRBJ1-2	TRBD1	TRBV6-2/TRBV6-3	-	CASSASDRTYGYTF	TGTGCCAGCAGTGCTTCGGACAGGACCTATGGCTACACCTTC
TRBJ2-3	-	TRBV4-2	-	CASSQGTADTQYF	TGTGCCAGCAGCCAAGGGACGGCGGATACGCAGTATTTT
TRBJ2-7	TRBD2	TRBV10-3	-	CAISDASGTYEQYF	TGTGCCATCAGTGACGCTAGCGGAACCTACGAGCAGTACTTC
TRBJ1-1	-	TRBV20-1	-	CSAFEAFF	TGCAGTGCATTTGAAGCTTTCTTT
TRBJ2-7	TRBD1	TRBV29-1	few	CSAGTGGNEQYF	TGCAGCGCCGGGACAGGGGGCAACGAGCAGTACTTC
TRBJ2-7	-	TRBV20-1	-	CSARDLDLPIYEQYF	TGCAGTGCTAGAGATCTCGACCTCCCCATCTACGAGCAGTACTTC
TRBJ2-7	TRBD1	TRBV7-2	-	CASSLVPRDRTYEQYF	TGTGCCAGCAGCTTAGTGCCGCGGGACAGGACCTACGAGCAGTACTTC
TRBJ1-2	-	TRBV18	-	CASSPRRQGDGYTF	TGTGCCAGCTCACCACGGCGGCAGGGTGACGGCTACACCTTC
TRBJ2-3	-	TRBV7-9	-	CASSPTEDTQYF	TGTGCCAGCAGCCCGACTGAGGATACGCAGTATTTT
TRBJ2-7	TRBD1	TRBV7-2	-	CASSAGQGRHEQYF	TGTGCCAGCAGCGCGGGACAGGGTCGCCACGAGCAGTACTTC
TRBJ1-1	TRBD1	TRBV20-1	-	CSARPGQGTNTEAFF	TGCAGTGCTAGACCGGGACAGGGGACAAACACTGAAGCTTTCTTT
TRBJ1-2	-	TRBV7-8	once	CASSRASGADGYTF	TGTGCCAGCAGCCGAGCCTCCGGGGCTGACGGCTACACCTTC
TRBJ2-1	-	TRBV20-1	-	CSATDYEQFF	TGCAGTGCGACCGATTATGAGCAGTTCTTC
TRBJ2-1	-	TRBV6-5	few	CASSMGQPYNEQFF	TGTGCCAGCAGTATGGGGCAACCCTACAATGAGCAGTTCTTC
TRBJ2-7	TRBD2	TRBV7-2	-	CASKRTSGGTSYEQYF	TGTGCCAGCAAAAGGACTAGCGGGGGGACCTCCTACGAGCAGTACTTC
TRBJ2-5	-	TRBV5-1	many	CASSLTEGETQYF	TGCGCCAGCAGCTTGACTGAGGGAGAGACCCAGTACTTC